These 9 T cell receptor beta chains were all obtained from the same sample, sequenced in a study of T cell changes during pregnancy in multiple sclerosis. Method: immunoSEQ multiplex PCR; TCRdb's copy keeps in-frame clones and lacks some. The data hold roughly 40,000 clones, with 80% to 85% observed a single time. Sequences were derived from CD4+ T cells from peripheral blood mononuclear cells, sampled before pregnancy. The receptor set was obtained from a female donor with multiple sclerosis, enrolled in a pregnancy study.

The chain combines TRBV2 with TRBJ1-5; TRBD1 matches 8 bases. CDR1 and CDR2 from the germline V gene are SNHLY and FYNNEI. V was clipped by 7 bases and J by 6 bases; unmatched bases: 11. The CDR3 has 15 residues. CDR3: CASTLDQGAGQPQHF. The CDR3 bases are TGTGCCAGCACTCTAGACCAGGGGGCGGGTCAGCCCCAGCATTTT.

V is TRBV11-2 and J is TRBJ1-4; D is uncertain. This CDR3 has 15 residues. V was cut by 1 base and J by 0 bases, with 6 bases left in between. Germline CDR1 SGHAT, CDR2 FQNNGV. The CDR3 loop is CASSLVSATNEKLFF. In DNA, the CDR3 is TGTGCCAGCAGCTTAGTGTCCGCAACTAATGAAAAACTGTTTTTT.

CDR3 protein: CASSQDLATNEKLFF. Here the CDR3 DNA reads TGTGCCAGCAGCCAAGACCTTGCAACTAATGAAAAACTGTTTTTT. The chain couples TRBV14 to TRBJ1-4, with D unresolved. The germline V and J ends were trimmed by 0 bases and 0 bases, with 5 bases remaining between them. The CDR3 covers 15 residues. The germline CDR1 and CDR2 sequences are SGHDN and FVKESK.

The rearrangement uses TRBV20-1 and TRBJ2-7, with D tentatively TRBD1 (6 bases). Trimming pared 5 bases from V and 2 bases from J, leaving 7 bases between. The length of the CDR3 is 11 residues. Germline-derived CDR1 and CDR2 are DFQATT and SNEGSKA (reference sequence). In DNA, the CDR3 is TGCAGTGCTGGGACAACCTACGAGCAGTACTTC. Translating it yields CSAGTTYEQYF.

The chain joins TRBV5-4 to TRBJ2-1; 9 positions match TRBD2. The ends lost 0 bases at V and 3 bases at J; junction bases unmatched: 7. This CDR3 region has 17 residues. Germline V gene data show CDR1 as SGHNT and CDR2 as YYREEE (reference sequence). The CDR3 DNA is TGTGCCAGCAGCTTGGTCGCTAGCGGGACCGACTACAATGAGCAGTTCTTC. Translating gives CASSLVASGTDYNEQFF.

The V call is TRBV21-1, the J call TRBJ2-1; the table assigns TRBD2, which was not confirmed against the DNA. TRBV21-1 is shown as a pseudogene. CDR3 length equals 17 residues. CDR3 nucleotide sequence: TGTGCCAGCGCTCCGACGAAAGCGGGAGGGGACTACAATGAGCAGTTCTTC. Protein sequence: CASAPTKAGGDYNEQFF.

The V gene is TRBV7-2, the J gene TRBJ2-1; a weak D match, TRBD2 (5 bases). Per the germline V gene, CDR1 is SGHTA and CDR2 is FQGNSA. V lost 5 bases to trimming and J lost 5 bases, with 13 bases between them. The CDR3 length is 14 residues. The CDR3, as DNA: TGTGCCAGCAGCACACCGGGAAGGAACAATGAGCAGTTCTTC. Amino acids: CASSTPGRNNEQFF. Based on the CDR3 plus reference TRBV7-2 and TRBJ2-1, the full variable domain is GAGVSQSPSNKVTEKGKDVELRCDPISGHTALYWYRQSLGQGLEFLIYFQGNSAPDKSGLPSDRFSAERTGGSVSTLTIQRTQQEDSAVYLCASSTPGRNNEQFFGPGTRLTVL.

The chain joins TRBV29-1 to TRBJ1-4; 11 nucleotides line up with TRBD1. Germline V gene lookup returns CDR1 SQVTM and CDR2 ANQGSEA. V was pared by 6 bases and J by 8 bases, with 2 bases of the junction left unmatched. This CDR3 is built from 12 residues. CDR3 sequence: CSVGTGGEKLFF. The CDR3 coding sequence is TGCAGCGTAGGGACAGGGGGAGAAAAACTGTTTTTT.

This sequence joins TRBV25-1 and TRBJ1-1; no clear D. This CDR3 is 13 amino acids long. CDR1 is MGHDK and CDR2 is SYGVNS in the germline V gene. The V end was cut by 3 bases, the J end by 2 bases, with 7 bases between. The CDR3 nucleotides are TGTGCCAGCAGTGACGTTTTAAACACTGAAGCTTTCTTT. This codes for CASSDVLNTEAFF.